These 12 T cell receptor beta chains share one sample of origin, sequenced in a study of cytomegalovirus exposure and HLA in healthy donors. The PCR contained 60 Vbeta and 13 Jbeta primers. Data came from immunoSEQ multiplex PCR; TCRdb stores just in-frame clones and leaves some out. The sample yields 150,000 to 200,000 clones, under 85% seen once. Sequencing was carried out using PBMCs. The receptors stem from a man aged 45 to 65 in good health and CMV-seropositive.

V gene TRBV5-4 combines with J gene TRBJ1-3; 7 positions match TRBD1. V shed 2 bases, J shed 4 bases, and the junction held 9 bases outside the gene matches. Germline lookup yields CDR1 SGHNT and CDR2 YYREEE (reference sequence). The length of the CDR3 is 16 residues. CDR3 bases: TGTGCCAGCAGCTTCGACAGGGCGGCATTCGGAAACACCATATATTTT. This codes for CASSFDRAAFGNTIYF.

The V call is TRBV7-6, the J call TRBJ1-1; TRBD1 is a possible D gene (6 bases). V gave up 1 base and J gave up 3 bases, with 12 bases separating them. Germline loops: CDR1 SGHVS, CDR2 FNYEAQ. This CDR3 is 15 amino acids long. In nucleotides, the CDR3 is TGTGCCAGCAGCTTAGGCCAGGGGTCGGACACTGAAGCTTTCTTT. It codes for CASSLGQGSDTEAFF.

This sequence joins TRBV5-4 and TRBJ2-7, with D maybe TRBD1 (6 bases). Trimming removed 4 bases at V and 0 bases at J, with 14 bases between. Germline CDR1 is SGHNT and CDR2 is YYREEE (reference sequence). This CDR3 has 15 amino acids. The CDR3 reads CASSHRVTSSYEQYF. In nucleotides, the CDR3 is TGTGCCAGCAGCCACAGGGTAACCTCCTCCTACGAGCAGTACTTC.

The chain uses TRBV11-3 and TRBJ2-1, with 8 bases matching TRBD1. Germline loops: CDR1 SGHNT, CDR2 YENEEA. There are 13 residues in the CDR3. V trimming: 5 bases; J trimming: 7 bases; junction bases outside the gene matches: 4. The CDR3 loop is CASSVGQGNEQFF. CDR3 coding DNA: TGTGCCAGCAGCGTAGGACAGGGTAATGAGCAGTTCTTC.

V and J are TRBV4-1 and TRBJ2-5; 11 bases map to TRBD2. Matching the DNA end better, TRBJ2-7 makes the J call doubtful. Germline V gives CDR1 MGHRA, CDR2 YSYEKL. The CDR3 is 15 amino acids. For the CDR3, the DNA is TGCGCCAGCAGCCAATTAGCGGGAGGGCCCTCCGAGCAGTACTTC. This encodes CASSQLAGGPSEQYF.

This clone was recorded once. The rearrangement uses TRBV15 and TRBJ1-5, with TRBD1 identical over 9 bases. Losses at the gene ends were 0 bases for V and 2 bases for J; bases not matched to a gene: 5. The CDR3 is 17 residues long. Germline loops: CDR1 LNHNV, CDR2 YYDKDF (reference sequence). CDR3 protein: CATSRDVRQGGNQPQHF. The CDR3 DNA reads TGTGCCACCAGCAGAGATGTCAGACAGGGGGGCAATCAGCCCCAGCATTTT.

This chain uses TRBV9 with TRBJ2-7, with TRBD2 matching over 12 bases. Germline CDR1 is SGDLS and CDR2 is YYNGEE. V gave up 3 bases and J gave up 0 bases; unmatched junction bases: 4. This CDR3 is built from 16 residues. The CDR3 nucleotides read TGTGCCAGCAGCGCCCCGACTAGCGGGAGCTCCTACGAGCAGTACTTC. Translation: CASSAPTSGSSYEQYF.

The J gene is TRBJ2-5, the V gene TRBV5-1; TRBD2 might be the D (7 bases). Germline CDR1 reads SGHRS; CDR2 reads YFSETQ. V was trimmed by 3 bases and J by 0 bases, leaving 12 bases between them. There are 15 residues in the CDR3. The CDR3 here is CASSWGGGDQETQYF. The CDR3 DNA sequence: TGCGCCAGCAGCTGGGGAGGGGGGGACCAAGAGACCCAGTACTTC.

This rearrangement joins TRBV10-3 to TRBJ1-5, with 8 bases that match TRBD1. CDR3 length: 15 amino acids. The trim removed 5 bases at V and 6 bases at J, leaving 9 bases unmatched. CDR1 is ENHRY and CDR2 is SYGVKD in the germline V gene. The CDR3 nucleotides read TGTGCCATCAGTACCGGACAGGGCGGCGTTCAGCCCCAGCATTTT. Residues: CAISTGQGGVQPQHF.

CDR3 loop: CASSIVTSDTSTDTQYF. The CDR3 nucleotides are TGTGCCAGTAGTATAGTAACCAGCGATACTAGCACAGATACGCAGTATTTT. V and J are TRBV19 and TRBJ2-3; D is unresolved. The CDR3 extends over 17 amino acids. The germline CDR1 and CDR2 sequences are LNHDA and SQIVND (reference sequence). V lost 1 base, J lost 0 bases, and 14 bases lay in between.

The chain combines TRBV28 with TRBJ2-7, with D tentatively TRBD1 (6 bases). CDR1 is MDHEN, CDR2 SYDVKM, per germline. This CDR3 comprises 14 residues. Trimming cost V 2 bases and J 3 bases, with 11 bases left between them. The CDR3 here is CASSLQGSSYEQYF. The CDR3 DNA follows: TGTGCCAGCAGTTTACAGGGGTCAAGCTACGAGCAGTACTTC.

This clone is a singleton in its sample. The chain couples TRBV9 to TRBJ2-3; TRBD1 might be the D (5 bases). Germline V CDR1 and CDR2: SGDLS, YYNGEE. The length of the CDR3 is 15 residues. Trimming took off 4 bases at V and 2 bases at J, with 14 bases between the two ends. For the CDR3, the DNA is TGTGCCAGCAGCACTGGTAGGGGTCCCACAGATACGCAGTATTTT. Translating gives CASSTGRGPTDTQYF.